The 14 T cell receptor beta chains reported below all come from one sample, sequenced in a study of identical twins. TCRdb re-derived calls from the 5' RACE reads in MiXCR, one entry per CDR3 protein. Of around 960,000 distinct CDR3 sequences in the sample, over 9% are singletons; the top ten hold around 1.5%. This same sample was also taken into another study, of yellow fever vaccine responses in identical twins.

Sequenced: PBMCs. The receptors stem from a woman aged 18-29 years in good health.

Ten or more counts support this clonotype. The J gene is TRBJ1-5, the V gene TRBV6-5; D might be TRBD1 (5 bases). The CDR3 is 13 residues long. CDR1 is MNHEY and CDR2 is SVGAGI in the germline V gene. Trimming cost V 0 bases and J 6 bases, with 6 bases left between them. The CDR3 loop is CASSYSGLQPQHF. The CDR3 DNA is TGTGCCAGCAGTTACTCGGGGCTTCAGCCCCAGCATTTT.

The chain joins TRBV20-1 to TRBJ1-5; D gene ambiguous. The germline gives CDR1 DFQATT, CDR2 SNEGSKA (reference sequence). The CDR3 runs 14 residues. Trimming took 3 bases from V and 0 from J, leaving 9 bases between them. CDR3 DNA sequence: TGCAGTGCTAGTCCCCCCAATAGCAATCAGCCCCAGCATTTT. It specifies CSASPPNSNQPQHF.

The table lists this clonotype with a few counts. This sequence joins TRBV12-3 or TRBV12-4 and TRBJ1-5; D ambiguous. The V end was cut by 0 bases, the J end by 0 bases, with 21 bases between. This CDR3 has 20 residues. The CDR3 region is CASSLAASGTKLYSNQPQHF. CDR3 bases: TGTGCCAGCAGTTTAGCGGCGTCCGGAACAAAGCTCTATAGCAATCAGCCCCAGCATTTT.

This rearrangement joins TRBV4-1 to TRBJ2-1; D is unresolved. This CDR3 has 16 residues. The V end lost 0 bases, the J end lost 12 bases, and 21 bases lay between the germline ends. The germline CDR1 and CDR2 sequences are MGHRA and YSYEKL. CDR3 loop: CASSQDGPASRMGQFF. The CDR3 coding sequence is TGCGCCAGCAGCCAAGATGGGCCTGCCTCTAGGATGGGGCAGTTCTTC.

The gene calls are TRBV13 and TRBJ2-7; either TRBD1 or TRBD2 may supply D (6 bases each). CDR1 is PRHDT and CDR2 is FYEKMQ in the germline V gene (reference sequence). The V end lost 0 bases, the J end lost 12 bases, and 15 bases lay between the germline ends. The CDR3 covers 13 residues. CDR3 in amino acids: CASSLGASGAPYF. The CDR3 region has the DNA TGTGCCAGCAGCTTAGGGGCCTCGGGGGCTCCGTACTTC.

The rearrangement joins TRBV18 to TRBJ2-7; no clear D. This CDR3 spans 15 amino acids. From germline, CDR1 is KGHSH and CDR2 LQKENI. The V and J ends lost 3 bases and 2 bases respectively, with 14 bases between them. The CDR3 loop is CASSPVWMNPYEQYF. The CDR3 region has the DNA TGTGCCAGCTCACCGGTTTGGATGAACCCCTACGAGCAGTACTTC. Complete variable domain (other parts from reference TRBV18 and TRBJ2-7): NAGVMQNPRHLVRRRGQEARLRCSPMKGHSHVYWYRQLPEEGLKFMVYLQKENIIDESGMPKERFSAEFPKEGPSILRIQQVVRGDSAAYFCASSPVWMNPYEQYFGPGTRLTVT.

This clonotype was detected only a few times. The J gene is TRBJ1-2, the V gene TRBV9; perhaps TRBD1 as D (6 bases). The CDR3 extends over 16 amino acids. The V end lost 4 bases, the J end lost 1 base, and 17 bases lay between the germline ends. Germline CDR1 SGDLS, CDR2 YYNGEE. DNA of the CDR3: TGTGCCAGCAGCTACGGGACAAGGAAGTTTAACTATGGCTACACCTTC. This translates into CASSYGTRKFNYGYTF.

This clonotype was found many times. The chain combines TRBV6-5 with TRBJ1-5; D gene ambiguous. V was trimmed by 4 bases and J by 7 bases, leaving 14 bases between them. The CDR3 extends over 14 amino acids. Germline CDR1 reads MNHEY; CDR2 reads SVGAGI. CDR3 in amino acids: CASSSTPWAQPQHF. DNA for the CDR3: TGTGCCAGCAGTTCCACCCCCTGGGCCCAGCCCCAGCATTTT.

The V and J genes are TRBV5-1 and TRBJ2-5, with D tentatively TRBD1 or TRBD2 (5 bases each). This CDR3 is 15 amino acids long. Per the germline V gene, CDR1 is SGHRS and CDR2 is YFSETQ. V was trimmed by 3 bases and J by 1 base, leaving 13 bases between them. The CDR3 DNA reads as TGCGCCAGCAGCTACCGGGACCCCCTCCAAGAGACCCAGTACTTC. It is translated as CASSYRDPLQETQYF.

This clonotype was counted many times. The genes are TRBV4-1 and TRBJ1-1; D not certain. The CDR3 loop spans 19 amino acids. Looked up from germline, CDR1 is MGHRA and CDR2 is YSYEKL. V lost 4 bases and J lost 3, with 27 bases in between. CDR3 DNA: TGCGCCAGCAGCCTCGTGGCCCTAGGACTCTACCTCGGGGACACTGAAGCTTTCTTT. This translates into CASSLVALGLYLGDTEAFF.

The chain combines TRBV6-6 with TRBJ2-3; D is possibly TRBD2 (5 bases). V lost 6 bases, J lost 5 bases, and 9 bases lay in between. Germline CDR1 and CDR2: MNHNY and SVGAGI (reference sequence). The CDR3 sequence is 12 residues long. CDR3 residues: CASSKDLDTQYF. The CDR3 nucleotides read TGTGCCAGCAGCAAGGACTTAGATACGCAGTATTTT.

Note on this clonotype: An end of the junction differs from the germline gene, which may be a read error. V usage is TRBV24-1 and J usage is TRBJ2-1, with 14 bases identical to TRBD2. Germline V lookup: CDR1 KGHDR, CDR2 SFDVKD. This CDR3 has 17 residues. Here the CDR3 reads CASSDPGTSGGYNEQFF. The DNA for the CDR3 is TGTGCCTCCAGTGATCCCGGGACTAGCGGGGGTTACAATGAGCAGTTCTTC.

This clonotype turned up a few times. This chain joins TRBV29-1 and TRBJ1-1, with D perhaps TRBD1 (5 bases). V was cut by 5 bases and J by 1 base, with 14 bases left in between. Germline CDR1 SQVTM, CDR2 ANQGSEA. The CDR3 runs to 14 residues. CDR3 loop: CSVSRDGKNTEAFF. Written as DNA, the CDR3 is TGCAGCGTTTCCAGGGACGGGAAGAACACTGAAGCTTTCTTT. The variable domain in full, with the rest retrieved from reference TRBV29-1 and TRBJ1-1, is SAVISQKPSRDICQRGTSLTIQCQVDSQVTMMFWYRQQPGQSLTLIATANQGSEATYESGFVIDKFPISRPNLTFSTLTVSNMSPEDSSIYLCSVSRDGKNTEAFFGQGTRLTVV.

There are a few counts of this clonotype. This CDR3 is CASLDRDRYNEQFF. CDR3 nucleotide sequence: TGTGCCAGCCTGGACAGGGACCGCTACAATGAGCAGTTCTTC. The rearrangement joins TRBV6-1 to TRBJ2-1; 8 bases line up with TRBD1. CDR3 length: 14 residues. The V and J ends lost 8 bases and 3 bases, in that order; junction bases with no gene match: 6. Looked up from germline, CDR1 is MNHNS and CDR2 is SASEGT.